Presented here are 16 T cell receptor beta chains from one specimen sequenced in a study of cytomegalovirus exposure and HLA in healthy donors. The PCR used 60 Vbeta and 13 Jbeta primers. Clones were read by immunoSEQ multiplex PCR, and TCRdb kept only the in-frame ones, dropping some. The table lists 90,000 to 120,000 clones. Sequencing was carried out using PBMCs. The origin of the receptors is a man aged 45 to 65 in good health and CMV-seronegative.

The chain carries TRBV10-3 and TRBJ1-5; maybe TRBD1 (5 bases). This CDR3 spans 14 amino acids. Trimming removed 7 bases at V and 7 bases at J, with 17 bases between. The germline gives CDR1 ENHRY, CDR2 SYGVKD. For the CDR3, the DNA is TGTGCCATCATTATCGGTCAGGGTGGGCAGCCCCAGCATTTT. Its protein product is CAIIIGQGGQPQHF.

V gene TRBV5-1 combines with J gene TRBJ2-2, with D maybe TRBD2 (5 bases). CDR3 length equals 14 residues. V gave up 5 bases and J gave up 7 bases, with 15 bases separating them. Germline CDR1 and CDR2: SGHRS and YFSETQ. The CDR3 sequence is CASSSGNTGGELFF. Written as DNA, the CDR3 is TGCGCCAGCAGTTCCGGGAATACCGGCGGGGAGCTGTTTTTT. The entire variable domain, with the rest obtained from reference TRBV5-1 and TRBJ2-2, is as follows: KAGVTQTPRYLIKTRGQQVTLSCSPISGHRSVSWYQQTPGQGLQFLFEYFSETQRNKGNFPGRFSGRQFSNSRSEMNVSTLELGDSALYLCASSSGNTGGELFFGEGSRLTVL.

The chain has TRBV15 and TRBJ2-7; TRBD2 is a possible D gene (6 bases). CDR1 and CDR2 (germline): LNHNV, YYDKDF (reference sequence). Between the trimmed V and J ends, which lost 0 bases and 11 bases, there was a span of 14 bases. This CDR3 has 13 residues. The CDR3 coding sequence is TGTGCCACCAGCAGAGATACAAGCGGGTGGGAGTACTTC. Its translation: CATSRDTSGWEYF.

V gene TRBV5-1 combines with J gene TRBJ2-7; 8 nucleotides align to TRBD1. Trimming removed 0 bases from V and 5 bases from J; junction bases left unmatched: 4. The CDR3 is made up of 14 amino acids. In germline, CDR1 is SGHRS, CDR2 YFSETQ. In DNA, the CDR3 is TGCGCCAGCAGCTTGGGGACAGGGATCCACGAGCAGTACTTC. As protein: CASSLGTGIHEQYF.

The gene calls are TRBV18 and TRBJ2-2, with 12 bases aligning to TRBD2. The junction had 7 bases not matched to a gene; V was cut back by 2 bases and J by 3 bases. The CDR3 loop spans 18 amino acids. Germline V lookup: CDR1 KGHSH, CDR2 LQKENI. In DNA form, the CDR3 reads TGTGCCAGCTCACCAAATCCTAGCGGGAGGGCCGACACCGGGGAGCTGTTTTTT. Translating gives CASSPNPSGRADTGELFF.

CDR3 nucleotide sequence: TGTGCCAGCAGTTCGGGACAGATAAACTATGGCTACACCTTC. It specifies CASSSGQINYGYTF. The genes are TRBV27 and TRBJ1-2; 7 positions match TRBD1. The V gene's germline CDR1 is MNHEY and CDR2 SMNVEV (reference sequence). This CDR3 is 14 amino acids long. With 4 bases clipped from V and 2 bases from J, the junction kept 4 bases outside the gene matches.

The V call is TRBV6-5, the J call TRBJ2-7; 7 nucleotides agree with TRBD1. The CDR3 is made up of 14 amino acids. The germline V gene has CDR1 MNHEY and CDR2 SVGAGI. The J segment lost 2 bases and the V segment lost 4 bases, leaving 5 bases of the junction unmatched. The CDR3 loop is CASSLGQSPYEQYF. The CDR3 DNA is TGTGCCAGCAGTTTGGGACAGTCGCCCTACGAGCAGTACTTC.

The chain joins TRBV2 to TRBJ2-7, with 11 bases aligning to TRBD2. In germline, CDR1 is SNHLY, CDR2 FYNNEI. This CDR3 has 15 residues. V lost 5 bases and J lost 5; bases outside the gene matches: 8. The chain's CDR3 is CASSLLAGVVHEQYF. The DNA of the CDR3 is TGTGCCAGCAGTCTACTAGCGGGAGTAGTCCACGAGCAGTACTTC.

The J gene is TRBJ2-7, the V gene TRBV10-2, with D uncertain. Germline V lookup: CDR1 WSHSY, CDR2 SAAADI. Trimming left V 11 bases short and J 5 bases short, with 13 bases between. CDR3 length: 11 residues. The CDR3 loop is CAAPRNHEQYF. CDR3 sequence (DNA): TGCGCCGCCCCGAGGAATCACGAGCAGTACTTC.

The gene calls are TRBV7-6 and TRBJ2-5; 9 bases line up with TRBD2. With V trimmed by 6 bases and J by 2 bases, 10 bases remained unmatched. Per germline, CDR1 SGHVS and CDR2 FNYEAQ. CDR3 length: 16 residues. CDR3 sequence: CASSPLRGGPQETQYF. DNA for the CDR3: TGTGCCAGCAGTCCATTGCGGGGGGGCCCTCAAGAGACCCAGTACTTC.

This chain links TRBV19 with TRBJ1-6; D might be TRBD1 (6 bases). Trimming removed 6 bases from V and 9 bases from J, with 21 bases in between. Germline loops: CDR1 LNHDA, CDR2 SQIVND (reference sequence). This CDR3 comprises 16 residues. CDR3 DNA sequence: TGTGCCAGTAGAACTACAGGGAAGAGTAAGAGTTCACCCCTCCACTTT. Its translation: CASRTTGKSKSSPLHF.

This rearrangement joins TRBV19 to TRBJ1-1; D gene uncertain. This CDR3 is 14 amino acids long. Trimming removed 6 bases at V and 2 bases at J, with 13 bases between. In germline, CDR1 is LNHDA, CDR2 SQIVND (reference sequence). The CDR3 reads CASRDRGGNTEAFF. The CDR3 nucleotides read TGTGCCAGTAGGGACCGGGGAGGCAACACTGAAGCTTTCTTT.

The chain has TRBV5-6 and TRBJ2-2; D is unclear. Germline V CDR1 and CDR2: SGHDT, YYEEEE. CDR3 length equals 12 residues. Trimming left V 5 bases short and J 2 bases short, with 4 bases between. The CDR3 DNA follows: TGTGCCAGCAGACTAAACACCGGGGAGCTGTTTTTT. This codes for CASRLNTGELFF.

The rearrangement joins TRBV6-5 to TRBJ2-1, with TRBD2 matching over 10 bases. After removal of 6 bases from V and 4 bases from J, the junction contained 3 bases not matched to a gene. The CDR3 consists of 14 residues. Looked up from germline, CDR1 is MNHEY and CDR2 is SVGAGI. The CDR3 sequence: CASRGTSEYNEQFF. CDR3 DNA sequence: TGTGCCAGCAGAGGGACTAGCGAGTACAATGAGCAGTTCTTC.

In the case of this clone: Other DNA sequences within the sample encode an identical CDR3. The chain employs TRBV5-1 and TRBJ1-1; D is undetermined. This CDR3 region has 15 residues. The V end lost 0 bases, the J end lost 2 bases, and 11 bases lay between the germline ends. From germline, CDR1 is SGHRS and CDR2 YFSETQ. The DNA for the CDR3 is TGCGCCAGCAGCTTGGCCGCGGGCTTAAACACTGAAGCTTTCTTT. Protein sequence: CASSLAAGLNTEAFF.

The J gene is TRBJ1-1, the V gene TRBV18; D is ambiguous. This CDR3 contains 15 residues. Germline-derived CDR1 and CDR2 are KGHSH and LQKENI. V lost 3 bases and J lost 3, with 14 bases in between. The CDR3 bases are TGTGCCAGCTCACCCCACCCCGACTCATACACTGAAGCTTTCTTT. Amino acid sequence: CASSPHPDSYTEAFF.